What follows are 5 T cell receptor beta chains derived from one specimen sequenced in a study of CD8 T cells in ankylosing spondylitis. Study-wide results and caveats: For ankylosing spondylitis blood, a TCR beta motif of 7 or 8 highly homologous variants appeared characteristic.

These receptors are not linked to any known antigen. In TCRdb, the 5' RACE reads were re-called with MiXCR into one record per CDR3 protein. The sample consists of a few hundred thousand distinct CDR3 sequences, over 9.5% of them appearing once. Sequenced input: blood, either unsorted or a sorted T cell fraction (not recorded which). All receptors derive from a male donor with ankylosing spondylitis.

This clonotype was observed many times. The V and J genes are TRBV12-3 or TRBV12-4 and TRBJ2-4; D uncertain. The V and J ends lost 0 bases and 7 bases respectively, with 7 bases between them. The CDR3 length is 13 residues. The CDR3 bases are TGTGCCAGCAGTTTAGCGCCCGTGAACATTCAGTACTTC. Amino acid sequence: CASSLAPVNIQYF.

The rearrangement links TRBV7-6 to TRBJ2-3; TRBD1 aligns across 7 bases. This CDR3 is built from 16 residues. The V and J ends lost 4 bases and 6 bases, in that order; junction bases with no gene match: 13. Germline-derived CDR1 and CDR2 are SGHVS and FNYEAQ. The CDR3 spells CASSSSPGETGDTQYF. The CDR3, as DNA: TGTGCCAGCAGCTCCTCCCCCGGAGAGACAGGGGATACGCAGTATTTT. The variable domain in full, with the rest retrieved from reference TRBV7-6 and TRBJ2-3, is GAGVSQSPRYKVTKRGQDVALRCDPISGHVSLYWYRQALGQGPEFLTYFNYEAQQDKSGLPNDRFSAERPEGSISTLTIQRTEQRDSAMYRCASSSSPGETGDTQYFGPGTRLTVL.

Here the CDR3 reads CASISSGMGDTQYF. DNA for the CDR3: TGCGCCAGTATTTCTAGCGGGATGGGAGATACGCAGTATTTT. The chain joins TRBV5-1 to TRBJ2-3, with 9 bases matching TRBD2. V was pared by 8 bases and J by 5 bases, with 9 bases of the junction left unmatched. Germline loops: CDR1 SGHRS, CDR2 YFSETQ. The CDR3 sequence is 14 residues long. The entire variable domain, with the rest obtained from reference TRBV5-1 and TRBJ2-3, is as follows: KAGVTQTPRYLIKTRGQQVTLSCSPISGHRSVSWYQQTPGQGLQFLFEYFSETQRNKGNFPGRFSGRQFSNSRSEMNVSTLELGDSALYLCASISSGMGDTQYFGPGTRLTVL.

As DNA, the CDR3 is TGTGCCAGCAGCTTAAGCTCGCCCGATCCAGGGCTAGAGACCCAGTACTTC. This codes for CASSLSSPDPGLETQYF. The chain uses TRBV7-9 and TRBJ2-5; the D gene is possibly TRBD1 (5 bases). The germline V and J ends were trimmed by 2 bases and 4 bases, with 20 bases remaining between them. Germline V lookup: CDR1 SEHNR, CDR2 FQNEAQ (reference sequence). CDR3 length equals 17 residues.

DNA for the CDR3: TGTGCCAGCAGTTACTCGAATCCTCTAGTGGATACGCAGTATTTT. Translated: CASSYSNPLVDTQYF. The chain combines TRBV6-5 with TRBJ2-3; no definite D call. The CDR3 has 15 residues. The V and J ends lost 0 bases and 6 bases respectively, with 13 bases between them. From germline, CDR1 is MNHEY and CDR2 SVGAGI.